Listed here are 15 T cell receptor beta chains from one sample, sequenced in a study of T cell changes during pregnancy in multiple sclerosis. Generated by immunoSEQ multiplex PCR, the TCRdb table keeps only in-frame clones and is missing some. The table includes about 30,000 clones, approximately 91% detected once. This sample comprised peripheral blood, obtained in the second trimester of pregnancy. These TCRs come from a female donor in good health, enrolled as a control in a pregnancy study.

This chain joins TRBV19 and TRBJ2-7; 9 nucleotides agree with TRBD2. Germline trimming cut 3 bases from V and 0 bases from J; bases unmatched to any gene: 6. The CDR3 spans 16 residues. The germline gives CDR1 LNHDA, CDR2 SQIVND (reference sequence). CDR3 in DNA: TGTGCCAGTAGTATTCGACTAGCGGTGAGCTCCTACGAGCAGTACTTC. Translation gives CASSIRLAVSSYEQYF. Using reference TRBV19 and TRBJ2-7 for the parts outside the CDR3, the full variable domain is DGGITQSPKYLFRKEGQNVTLSCEQNLNHDAMYWYRQDPGQGLRLIYYSQIVNDFQKGDIAEGYSVSREKKESFPLTVTSAQKNPTAFYLCASSIRLAVSSYEQYFGPGTRLTVT.

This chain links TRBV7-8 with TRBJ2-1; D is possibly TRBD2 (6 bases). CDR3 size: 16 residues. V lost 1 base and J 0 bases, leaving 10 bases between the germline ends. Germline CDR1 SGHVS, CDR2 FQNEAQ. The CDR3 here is CASSLGTGSSYNEQFF. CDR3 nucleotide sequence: TGTGCCAGCAGCTTAGGGACCGGGAGCTCCTACAATGAGCAGTTCTTC.

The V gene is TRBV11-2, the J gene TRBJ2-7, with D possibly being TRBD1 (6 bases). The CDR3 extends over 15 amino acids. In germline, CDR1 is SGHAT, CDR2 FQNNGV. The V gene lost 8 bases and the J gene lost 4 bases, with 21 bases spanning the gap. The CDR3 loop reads CASSEVVAQGYEQYF. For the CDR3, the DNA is TGTGCCAGCTCCGAAGTAGTGGCTCAGGGGTACGAGCAGTACTTC.

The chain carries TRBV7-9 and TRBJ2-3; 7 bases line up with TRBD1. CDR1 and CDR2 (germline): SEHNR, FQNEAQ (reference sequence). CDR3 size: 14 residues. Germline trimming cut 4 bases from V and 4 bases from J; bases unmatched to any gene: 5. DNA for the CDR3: TGTGCCAGCAGCTCCCGCGACAGGGCAGATACGCAGTATTTT. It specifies CASSSRDRADTQYF.

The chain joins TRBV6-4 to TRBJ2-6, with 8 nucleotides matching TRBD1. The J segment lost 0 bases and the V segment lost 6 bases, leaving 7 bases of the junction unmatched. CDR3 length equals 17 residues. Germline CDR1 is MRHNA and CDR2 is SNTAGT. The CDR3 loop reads CASSSGGSTSGANVLTF. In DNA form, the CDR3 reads TGTGCCAGCAGCTCAGGGGGCTCTACCTCTGGGGCCAACGTCCTGACTTTC.

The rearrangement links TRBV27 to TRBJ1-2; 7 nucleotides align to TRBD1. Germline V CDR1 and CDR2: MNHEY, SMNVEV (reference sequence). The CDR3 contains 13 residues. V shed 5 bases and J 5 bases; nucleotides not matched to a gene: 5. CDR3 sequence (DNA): TGTGCCAGCAGTGCCCAGGGGGTGTATGGCTACACCTTC. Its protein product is CASSAQGVYGYTF.

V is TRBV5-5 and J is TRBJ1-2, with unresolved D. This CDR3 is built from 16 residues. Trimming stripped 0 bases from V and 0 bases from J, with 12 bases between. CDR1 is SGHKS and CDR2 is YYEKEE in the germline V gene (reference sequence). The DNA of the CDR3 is TGTGCCAGCAGCTTGGAGTTGGTCCTATCTAACTATGGCTACACCTTC. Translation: CASSLELVLSNYGYTF. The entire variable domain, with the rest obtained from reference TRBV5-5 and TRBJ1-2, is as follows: DAGVTQSPTHLIKTRGQQVTLRCSPISGHKSVSWYQQVLGQGPQFIFQYYEKEERGRGNFPDRFSARQFPNYSSELNVNALLLGDSALYLCASSLELVLSNYGYTFGSGTRLTVV.

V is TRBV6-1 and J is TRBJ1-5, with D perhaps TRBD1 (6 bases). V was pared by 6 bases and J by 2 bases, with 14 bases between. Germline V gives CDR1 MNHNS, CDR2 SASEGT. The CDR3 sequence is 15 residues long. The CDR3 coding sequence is TGTGCCAGCAGCGATGGGGAGGGGGGCAATCAGCCCCAGCATTTT. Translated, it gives CASSDGEGGNQPQHF.

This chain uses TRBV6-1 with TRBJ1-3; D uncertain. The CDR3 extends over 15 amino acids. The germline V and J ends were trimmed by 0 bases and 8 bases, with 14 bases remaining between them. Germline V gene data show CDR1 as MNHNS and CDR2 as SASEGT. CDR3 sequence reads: CASSEAEGSGDTIYF. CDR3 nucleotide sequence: TGTGCCAGCAGTGAAGCGGAGGGATCTGGGGACACCATATATTTT.

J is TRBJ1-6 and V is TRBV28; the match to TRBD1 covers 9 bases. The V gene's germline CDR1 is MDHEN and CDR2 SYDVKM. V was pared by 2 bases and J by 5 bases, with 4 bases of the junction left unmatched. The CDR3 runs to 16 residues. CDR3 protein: CASSLTGGANNSPLHF. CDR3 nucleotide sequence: TGTGCCAGCAGTTTAACAGGGGGCGCCAATAATTCACCCCTCCACTTT.

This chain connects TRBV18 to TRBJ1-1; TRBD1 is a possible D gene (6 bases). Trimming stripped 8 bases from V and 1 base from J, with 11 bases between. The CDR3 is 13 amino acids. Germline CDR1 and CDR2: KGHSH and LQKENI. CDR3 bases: TGTGCCAGCGCCTCGGACAGGAACACTGAAGCTTTCTTT. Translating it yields CASASDRNTEAFF.

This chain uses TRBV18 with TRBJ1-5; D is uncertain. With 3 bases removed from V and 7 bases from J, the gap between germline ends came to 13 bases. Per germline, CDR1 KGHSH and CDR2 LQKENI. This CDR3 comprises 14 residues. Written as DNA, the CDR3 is TGTGCCAGCTCACCTTCCAACTCACCGCAGCCCCAGCATTTT. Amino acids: CASSPSNSPQPQHF.

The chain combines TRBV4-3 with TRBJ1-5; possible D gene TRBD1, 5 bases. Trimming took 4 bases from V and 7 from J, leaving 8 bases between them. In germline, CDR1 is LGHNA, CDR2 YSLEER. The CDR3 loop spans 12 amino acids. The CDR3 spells CASSRRQQPQHF. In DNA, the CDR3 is TGCGCCAGCAGCCGAAGACAGCAGCCCCAGCATTTT.

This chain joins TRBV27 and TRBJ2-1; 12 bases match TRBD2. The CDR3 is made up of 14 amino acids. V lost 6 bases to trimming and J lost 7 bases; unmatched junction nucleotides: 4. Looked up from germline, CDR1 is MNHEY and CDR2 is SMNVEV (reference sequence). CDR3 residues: CASRTSGRRNEQFF. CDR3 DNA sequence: TGTGCCAGCAGAACTAGCGGGAGGAGGAATGAGCAGTTCTTC.

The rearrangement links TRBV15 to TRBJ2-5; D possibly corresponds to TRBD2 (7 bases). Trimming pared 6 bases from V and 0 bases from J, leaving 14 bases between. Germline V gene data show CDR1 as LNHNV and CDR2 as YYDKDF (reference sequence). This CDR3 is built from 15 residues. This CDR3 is CATSMSGTNQETQYF. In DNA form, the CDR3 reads TGTGCCACCAGTATGAGCGGGACAAACCAAGAGACCCAGTACTTC.